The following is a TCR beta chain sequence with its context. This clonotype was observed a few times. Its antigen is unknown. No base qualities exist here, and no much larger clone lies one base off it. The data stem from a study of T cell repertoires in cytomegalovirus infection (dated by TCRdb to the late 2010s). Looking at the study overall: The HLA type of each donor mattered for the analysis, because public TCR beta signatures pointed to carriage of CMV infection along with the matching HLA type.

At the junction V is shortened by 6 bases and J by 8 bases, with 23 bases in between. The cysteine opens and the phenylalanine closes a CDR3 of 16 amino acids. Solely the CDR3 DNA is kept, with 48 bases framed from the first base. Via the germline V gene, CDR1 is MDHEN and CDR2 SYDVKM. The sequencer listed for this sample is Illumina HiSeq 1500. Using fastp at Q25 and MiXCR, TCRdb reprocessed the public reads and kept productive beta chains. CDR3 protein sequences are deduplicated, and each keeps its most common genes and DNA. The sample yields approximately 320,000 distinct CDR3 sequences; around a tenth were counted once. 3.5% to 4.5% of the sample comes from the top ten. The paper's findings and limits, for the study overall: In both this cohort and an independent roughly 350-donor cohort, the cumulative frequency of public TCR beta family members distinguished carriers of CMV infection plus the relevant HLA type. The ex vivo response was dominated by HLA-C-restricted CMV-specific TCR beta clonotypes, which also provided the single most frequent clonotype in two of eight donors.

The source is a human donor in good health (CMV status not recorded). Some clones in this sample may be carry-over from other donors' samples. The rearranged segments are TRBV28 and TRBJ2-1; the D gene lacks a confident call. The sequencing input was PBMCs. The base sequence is TGTGCCAGCAGCCCCACGAGGACCCTACTTGGCGATGAGCAGTTCTTC. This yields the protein CASSPTRTLLGDEQFF.